This T cell receptor (beta chain) was recovered during a study of shared clonotypes between healthy human individuals (dated by TCRdb to about 2020). For the wider study: A few men and a couple of women, aged 18 to 49 years, made up the cohort. For each donor, CD4 naive and CD4 memory were each run on three plates, CD8 naive on two plates, and CD8 memory on one plate. To estimate repertoire size and how much clonotypes are shared between individuals, the study performed deep sequencing of blood TCR repertoires from a few healthy adults. Different laboratories and diverse techniques were used to prepare libraries and sequence TCR repertoires, to increase sequencing depth and limit assay-specific biases. Between about 0.85 and 9.5 billion PBMCs per donor were obtained by leukapheresis. The full study reports these points: Pairwise subsampling led to the expectation that sequencing depth would affect the degree of clonotype sharing among donors. Clonotypes shared by all four sorted-subset donors showed higher generation probabilities than non-shared clonotypes. Sampling was restricted to blood, and TCR repertoires in tissue are likely to differ from TCR repertoires in blood. When a handful of donors were compared, the shared fraction of clonotypes was around 5% for naive CD4, approximately 3.3% for naive CD8, about 2.4% for memory CD4, and around 0.37% for memory CD8. The genetic and exposure-history diversity represented was limited by the small number of donors. Incomplete sequencing was indicated by rarefaction of sorted-subset datasets, despite the large sequencing depth. Naive subsets generally had larger estimated clonotype richness than memory subsets.

CDR1 and CDR2, looked up from the germline V gene, are SQVTM and ANQGSEA. The germline ends are 20 bases apart after V is trimmed by 3 bases and J by 6 bases. From its cysteine to its phenylalanine, the CDR3 spans 16 amino acids. The only DNA kept is the CDR3, 48 bases in frame from the first base. Using the deep immunoSEQ assay, multiplex PCR amplified TCR CDR3 regions from genomic DNA. For each cell subset, the extracted genomic DNA was distributed evenly across all wells of several immunoSEQ 96-well plates, and each plate served as one replicate. For sorted subsets, around 200 ng genomic DNA, equal to about 30,000 T cell genomes, was loaded into each replicate PCR. Purified libraries were measured with a Qubit 3.0 fluorometer, size-checked on a Bioanalyzer 2100, and measured again with the KAPA Library Quantification kit. Every immunoSEQ 96-well plate was sequenced on a separate single-read 150-cycle Illumina NextSeq 550 flow cell. The original pipeline was this. Because the immunoSEQ output included only junctional sequences and no quality scores, the filtering could not be the same as the filtering used for full-length reads. To assign V/J genes and CDR3, sequences were annotated against IMGT germline references using PyIR, a Python wrapper for IgBLAST v1.9. Any read was removed if the V/J assignment was weak (E-value above 1e-6), the CDR3 was missing, or the read contained stop codons, out-of-frame junctions, or ambiguous translated residues. V3J clonotypes were defined by identical inferred V gene, J gene, and CDR3 amino acid sequence. Percentage overlap between repertoires was computed as shared unique clonotypes divided by the size of the smaller repertoire. Repertoire richness was assessed with RTK rarefaction, the Chao1 estimator, and Recon v2.1 estimates of unobserved clonotypes. Generation probabilities for all TCRbeta clonotypes obtained by the gDNA method from four donors were computed using OLGA. The table was pulled from immuneACCESS by TCRdb, which kept in-frame rearrangements only. Such tables lose some clones; where checked, under half of the loss comes from unresolved V genes, and the rest has no known cause. V, J and clone size were drawn from that table, and D and trimming were deduced from the DNA. For this sample there are about 2.3 million clones; approximately 93% appear just once. The top ten clones comprise roughly 0.36% of the sample.

A remark on this clone: Its antigen target is currently unknown. Base qualities are not recorded, but no much larger clone differs from it by a single base.

Donors were healthy HIV-negative adults with no recently reported acute infections or vaccinations. Every donor was a Caucasian adult living in Nashville, Tennessee, USA. CD4+ T cells were enriched by magnetic negative selection, after which naive cells were positively selected on CD45RA and the negative fraction was taken as the memory subset. Blood was collected by leukapheresis, and PBMCs were isolated by Ficoll-Histopaque density gradient centrifugation and then cryopreserved in liquid nitrogen vapor phase. Analytical flow cytometry was used to check the purity and quantity of every magnetically sorted T cell population. Genomic DNA was isolated from every sorted fraction and measured by UV absorbance on a Nanodrop 2000c.

Input material: naive CD4+ T cells from PBMCs. Taken with the paper, the label for cell subset or site translates to: CD45RA+ positively selected. Recombination connected TRBV29-1 to TRBJ2-2; no D gene call is confident. This sequence was found in a man aged 18-30 years in good health. Some clones in this sample may be carry-over from other donors' samples. CDR3 loop: CSVEGAETHEPGELFF. The DNA reads TGCAGCGTTGAGGGTGCCGAGACACACGAACCCGGGGAGCTGTTTTTT.